Listed below are T cell receptor beta chains from one sample, sequenced in a study of blood T cell repertoires in COVID-19. Assay: immunoSEQ multiplex PCR; the TCRdb copy retains only in-frame clones and omits some. The sample holds approximately 170,000 clones, approximately 83% seen once. Sequenced input: peripheral blood. The receptors derive from a human donor with acute or convalescent COVID-19. The donor label of this sample is uncertain. Each CDR3 is given with its conserved first and last residue. A D gene is named only where the DNA matches it firmly. Clone size is given for some rows only: seen once, a few or many times, or a class if the clone is expanded.

cdr3_nt: TGTGCCAGCAGTCAAGGGGAGAGCACTGAGGGCTATGGCTACACCTTC; cdr3_aa: CASSQGESTEGYGYTF; j_call: TRBJ1-2; cdr3_length: 16; d_call: .; v_call: TRBV2; clone_size: .
cdr3_nt: TGTGCCAGCAGTGAAGGGTTGTCTACCAATCAGCCCCAGCATTTT; cdr3_aa: CASSEGLSTNQPQHF; j_call: TRBJ1-5; cdr3_length: 15; d_call: .; v_call: TRBV2; clone_size: .
cdr3_nt: TGTGCCAGCAGCCCGGGACTAGGGGCTTACAATGAGCAGTTCTTC; cdr3_aa: CASSPGLGAYNEQFF; j_call: TRBJ2-1; cdr3_length: 15; d_call: TRBD2; v_call: TRBV7-2; clone_size: .
cdr3_nt: TGTGCCAGCAGCCCTCGGGACAGGGAAGGTGAAAAACTGTTTTTT; cdr3_aa: CASSPRDREGEKLFF; j_call: TRBJ1-4; cdr3_length: 15; d_call: TRBD1; v_call: TRBV9; clone_size: .
cdr3_nt: TGTGCCAGCAGCGTAGCAGGGCGCGGAAACACCATATATTTT; cdr3_aa: CASSVAGRGNTIYF; j_call: TRBJ1-3; cdr3_length: 14; d_call: .; v_call: TRBV9; clone_size: .
cdr3_nt: TGCGCCAGCAGCTTGGGTAACTCTGGGGCCAACGTCCTGACTTTC; cdr3_aa: CASSLGNSGANVLTF; j_call: TRBJ2-6; cdr3_length: 15; d_call: .; v_call: TRBV5-1; clone_size: few
cdr3_nt: TGTGCCTGGGGGAGAGGGCAGGGGGCCTACGAGCAGTACTTC; cdr3_aa: CAWGRGQGAYEQYF; j_call: TRBJ2-7; cdr3_length: 14; d_call: TRBD1; v_call: TRBV30; clone_size: .
cdr3_nt: TGCGCCAGCAGCCTTCTTTCCGGACAAAACAATGAGCAGTTCTTC; cdr3_aa: CASSLLSGQNNEQFF; j_call: TRBJ2-1; cdr3_length: 15; d_call: .; v_call: TRBV5-1; clone_size: few
cdr3_nt: TGTGCCAGCAGTTTCGGGGCGGGAACTTATGGCTACACCTTC; cdr3_aa: CASSFGAGTYGYTF; j_call: TRBJ1-2; cdr3_length: 14; d_call: .; v_call: TRBV28; clone_size: .
cdr3_nt: TGCGCCAGCAGCTTGGGCGGACTAGCGGGGGGTCTCACCGGGGAGCTGTTTTTT; cdr3_aa: CASSLGGLAGGLTGELFF; j_call: TRBJ2-2; cdr3_length: 18; d_call: TRBD2; v_call: TRBV5-1; clone_size: .
cdr3_nt: TGCGCCAGCAGCTTGGCCGTTTCCTATAATTCACCCCTCCACTTT; cdr3_aa: CASSLAVSYNSPLHF; j_call: TRBJ1-6; cdr3_length: 15; d_call: .; v_call: TRBV5-1; clone_size: once
cdr3_nt: TGTGCCAGCAGCGTCGATCAGAACGACGGGGAGCTGTTTTTT; cdr3_aa: CASSVDQNDGELFF; j_call: TRBJ2-2; cdr3_length: 14; d_call: .; v_call: TRBV9; clone_size: .
cdr3_nt: TGCGCCAGCAGAGCCCCAGGCAGGCGCTATGGCTACACCTTC; cdr3_aa: CASRAPGRRYGYTF; j_call: TRBJ1-2; cdr3_length: 14; d_call: .; v_call: TRBV4-1; clone_size: few
cdr3_nt: TGCGCCAGCAGCCGTATACTAGCGACAGATACGCAGTATTTT; cdr3_aa: CASSRILATDTQYF; j_call: TRBJ2-3; cdr3_length: 14; d_call: TRBD2; v_call: TRBV4-1; clone_size: .
cdr3_nt: TGTGCCAGCAGCCGCCGGGGCGGGGTTTACGAGCAGTACTTC; cdr3_aa: CASSRRGGVYEQYF; j_call: TRBJ2-7; cdr3_length: 14; d_call: .; v_call: TRBV3-1/TRBV3-2; clone_size: once
cdr3_nt: TGCAGCGTTGAAAGGATTGGGAGTAGCAATCAGCCCCAGCATTTT; cdr3_aa: CSVERIGSSNQPQHF; j_call: TRBJ1-5; cdr3_length: 15; d_call: .; v_call: TRBV29-1; clone_size: once
cdr3_nt: TGTGCCAGCAGCCCAACGGCACAGCAAGAGACCCAGTACTTC; cdr3_aa: CASSPTAQQETQYF; j_call: TRBJ2-5; cdr3_length: 14; d_call: .; v_call: TRBV11-3; clone_size: .
cdr3_nt: TGTGCCAGCAACTTGGGGGCCGAGGGTGGCTACACCTTC; cdr3_aa: CASNLGAEGGYTF; j_call: TRBJ1-2; cdr3_length: 13; d_call: .; v_call: TRBV5-8; clone_size: .
cdr3_nt: TGTGCCAGCAGCCAAGAGGAGCGGAGCACCGGGGAGCTGTTTTTT; cdr3_aa: CASSQEERSTGELFF; j_call: TRBJ2-2; cdr3_length: 15; d_call: .; v_call: TRBV4-2; clone_size: .
cdr3_nt: TGCGCCAGCAGCGCCGACAGGGTAGGGAACTATGGCTACACCTTC; cdr3_aa: CASSADRVGNYGYTF; j_call: TRBJ1-2; cdr3_length: 15; d_call: TRBD1; v_call: TRBV5-1; clone_size: few
cdr3_nt: TGTGCCAGCAGCCGACGGACAGGGGTTATCGATGAGCAGTTCTTC; cdr3_aa: CASSRRTGVIDEQFF; j_call: TRBJ2-1; cdr3_length: 15; d_call: TRBD1; v_call: TRBV11-3; clone_size: once
cdr3_nt: TGTGCCAGCACTCCCGCCTGGGACAGCTACGAGCAGTACTTC; cdr3_aa: CASTPAWDSYEQYF; j_call: TRBJ2-7; cdr3_length: 14; d_call: TRBD1; v_call: TRBV6-5; clone_size: .
cdr3_nt: TGCGCCAGCAGCTCGGCAGGGGGCCGAGAGACCCAGTACTTC; cdr3_aa: CASSSAGGRETQYF; j_call: TRBJ2-5; cdr3_length: 14; d_call: TRBD1; v_call: TRBV5-1; clone_size: .
cdr3_nt: TGTGCCAGCAGCTTGGGACCTAGCTCCTACAATGAGCAGTTCTTC; cdr3_aa: CASSLGPSSYNEQFF; j_call: TRBJ2-1; cdr3_length: 15; d_call: .; v_call: TRBV5-4; clone_size: many
cdr3_nt: TGCGCCAGCAGCTCCTCAGCGGGGGGGCGTCAAGAGACCCAGTACTTC; cdr3_aa: CASSSSAGGRQETQYF; j_call: TRBJ2-5; cdr3_length: 16; d_call: TRBD2; v_call: TRBV5-1; clone_size: .
cdr3_nt: TGTGCCATCAGTGTCTTACCCTTCGGGACAGGGGGAATATCACCCCTCCACTTT; cdr3_aa: CAISVLPFGTGGISPLHF; j_call: TRBJ1-6; cdr3_length: 18; d_call: TRBD1; v_call: TRBV10-3; clone_size: .
cdr3_nt: TGTGCCAGCAGCTTAACGGGACAGGGGGTTAACTATGGCTACACCTTC; cdr3_aa: CASSLTGQGVNYGYTF; j_call: TRBJ1-2; cdr3_length: 16; d_call: TRBD1; v_call: TRBV11-2; clone_size: once
cdr3_nt: TGTGCCAGCAGTTTGGACAGGGAACGTATGAAGCAGTACTTC; cdr3_aa: CASSLDRERMKQYF; j_call: TRBJ2-7; cdr3_length: 14; d_call: TRBD1; v_call: TRBV6-5; clone_size: .
cdr3_nt: TGCGCCCGCAGCTTAGGGGGTAGCGGGGGGGCGAAGGCGAAAAACATTCAGTACTTC; cdr3_aa: CARSLGGSGGAKAKNIQYF; j_call: TRBJ2-4; cdr3_length: 19; d_call: TRBD2; v_call: TRBV4-1; clone_size: .
cdr3_nt: TGTGCCAGCCGTTCGGCTAGCGGAGGTGGTACGCAGTATTTT; cdr3_aa: CASRSASGGGTQYF; j_call: TRBJ2-3; cdr3_length: 14; d_call: TRBD2; v_call: TRBV2; clone_size: many
cdr3_nt: TGCAGCGTTCGCGGACAGGGAGGGGATCGTGGCTACACCTTC; cdr3_aa: CSVRGQGGDRGYTF; j_call: TRBJ1-2; cdr3_length: 14; d_call: TRBD1; v_call: TRBV29-1; clone_size: .
cdr3_nt: TGTGCCAGCAGCCCACTAAACACCGGGGAGCTGTTTTTT; cdr3_aa: CASSPLNTGELFF; j_call: TRBJ2-2; cdr3_length: 13; d_call: .; v_call: TRBV14; clone_size: .
cdr3_nt: TGTGCCAGCAGCCCCGGGACAGGCAATCAGCCCCAGCATTTT; cdr3_aa: CASSPGTGNQPQHF; j_call: TRBJ1-5; cdr3_length: 14; d_call: TRBD1; v_call: TRBV5-6; clone_size: once
cdr3_nt: TGTGCCAGCAGCGTAGTGGACAGGGGGCTTTTGAACGAGCAGTACTTC; cdr3_aa: CASSVVDRGLLNEQYF; j_call: TRBJ2-7; cdr3_length: 16; d_call: TRBD1; v_call: TRBV9; clone_size: .
cdr3_nt: TGCGCCAGCAGCTGGACAGAAGGGACTGAAGCTTTCTTT; cdr3_aa: CASSWTEGTEAFF; j_call: TRBJ1-1; cdr3_length: 13; d_call: .; v_call: TRBV5-1; clone_size: few